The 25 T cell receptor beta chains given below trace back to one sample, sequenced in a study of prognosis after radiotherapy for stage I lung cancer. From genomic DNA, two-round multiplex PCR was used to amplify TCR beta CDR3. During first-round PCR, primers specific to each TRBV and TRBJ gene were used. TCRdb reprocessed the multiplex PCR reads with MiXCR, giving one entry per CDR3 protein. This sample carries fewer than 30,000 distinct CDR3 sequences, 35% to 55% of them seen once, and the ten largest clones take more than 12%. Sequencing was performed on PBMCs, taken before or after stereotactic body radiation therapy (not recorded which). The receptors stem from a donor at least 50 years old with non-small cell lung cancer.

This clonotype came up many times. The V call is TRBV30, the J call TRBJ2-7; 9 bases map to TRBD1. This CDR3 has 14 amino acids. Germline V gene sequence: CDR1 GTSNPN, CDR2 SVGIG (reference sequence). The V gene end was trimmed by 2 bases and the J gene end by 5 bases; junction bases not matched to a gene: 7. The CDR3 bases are TGTGCCTGGAGTCCTAGGACAGGGGTGCACGAGCAGTACTTC. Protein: CAWSPRTGVHEQYF.

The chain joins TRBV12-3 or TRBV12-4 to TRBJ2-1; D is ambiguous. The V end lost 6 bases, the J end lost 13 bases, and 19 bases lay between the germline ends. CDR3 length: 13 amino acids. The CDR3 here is CASRSALENIQFF. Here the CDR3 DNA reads TGTGCCAGCAGGTCAGCTCTCGAAAACATTCAGTTCTTC.

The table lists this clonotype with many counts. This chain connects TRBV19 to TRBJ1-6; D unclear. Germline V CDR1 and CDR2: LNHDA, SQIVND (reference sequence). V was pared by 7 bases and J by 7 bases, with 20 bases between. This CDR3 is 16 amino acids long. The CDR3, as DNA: TGTGCCAGTAACCCGCGTTCGGACTGGCGAAATTCACCCCTCCACTTT. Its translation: CASNPRSDWRNSPLHF.

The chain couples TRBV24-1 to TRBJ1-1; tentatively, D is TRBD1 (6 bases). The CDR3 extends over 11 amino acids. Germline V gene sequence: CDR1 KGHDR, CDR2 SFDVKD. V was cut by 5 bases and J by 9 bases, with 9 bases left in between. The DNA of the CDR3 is TGTGCCACCAGTGCACAGGGTAAAGCTTTCTTT. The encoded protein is CATSAQGKAFF.

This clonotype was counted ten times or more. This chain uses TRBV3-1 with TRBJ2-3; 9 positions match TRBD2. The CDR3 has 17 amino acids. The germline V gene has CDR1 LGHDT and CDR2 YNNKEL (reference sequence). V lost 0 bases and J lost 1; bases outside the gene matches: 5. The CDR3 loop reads CASSQEVRTSGTDTQYF. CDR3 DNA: TGTGCCAGCAGCCAAGAGGTCCGGACTAGCGGCACAGATACGCAGTATTTT.

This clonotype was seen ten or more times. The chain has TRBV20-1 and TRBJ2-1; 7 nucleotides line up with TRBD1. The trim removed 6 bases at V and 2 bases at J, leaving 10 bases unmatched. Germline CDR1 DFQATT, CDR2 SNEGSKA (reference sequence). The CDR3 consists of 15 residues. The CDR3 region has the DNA TGCAGTGCCCCGGGACAGTCCTTAACCTACAATGAGCAGTTCTTC. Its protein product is CSAPGQSLTYNEQFF.

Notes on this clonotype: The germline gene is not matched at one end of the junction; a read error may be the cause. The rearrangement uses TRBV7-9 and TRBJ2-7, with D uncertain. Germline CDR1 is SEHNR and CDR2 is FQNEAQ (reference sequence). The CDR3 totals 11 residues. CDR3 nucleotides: TGTGTCAGCAGCCAGCAGGTCGAGCATTACTTC. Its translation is CVSSQQVEHYF.

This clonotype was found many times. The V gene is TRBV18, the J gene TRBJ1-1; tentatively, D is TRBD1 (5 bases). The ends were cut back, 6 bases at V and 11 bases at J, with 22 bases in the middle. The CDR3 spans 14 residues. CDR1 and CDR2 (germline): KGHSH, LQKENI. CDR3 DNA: TGTGCCAGCTCGGTGAACTCCGGGACGTCCTCTGCTTTCTTT. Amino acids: CASSVNSGTSSAFF.

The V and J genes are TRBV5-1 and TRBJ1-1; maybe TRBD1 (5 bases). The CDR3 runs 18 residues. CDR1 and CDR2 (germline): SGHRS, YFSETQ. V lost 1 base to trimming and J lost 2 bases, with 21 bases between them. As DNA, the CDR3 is TGCGCCAGCAGCTTGATTTCCCGGGACCCGCGCTTAAACACTGAAGCTTTCTTT. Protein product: CASSLISRDPRLNTEAFF.

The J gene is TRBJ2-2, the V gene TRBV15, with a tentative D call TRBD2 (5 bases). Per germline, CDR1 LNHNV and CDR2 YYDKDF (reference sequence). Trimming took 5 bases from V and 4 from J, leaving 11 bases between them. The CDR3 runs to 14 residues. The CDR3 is CATSFGEGTGELFF. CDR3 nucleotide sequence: TGTGCCACCAGCTTCGGGGAAGGCACCGGGGAGCTGTTTTTT.

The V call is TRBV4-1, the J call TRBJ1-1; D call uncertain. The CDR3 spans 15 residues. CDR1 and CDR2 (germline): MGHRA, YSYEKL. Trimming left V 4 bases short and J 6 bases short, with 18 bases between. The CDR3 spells CASSLNHCPGSEAFF. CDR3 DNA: TGCGCCAGCAGCCTGAACCACTGCCCTGGCTCTGAAGCTTTCTTT.

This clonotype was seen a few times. CDR3 nucleotides: TGCGCCAGCAGCACCCGCACGGGAAGCGCGAATACGCAGTATTTT. Residues: CASSTRTGSANTQYF. The chain employs TRBV4-1 and TRBJ2-3, with D maybe TRBD2 (5 bases). The CDR3 has 15 residues. Germline values: CDR1 MGHRA, CDR2 YSYEKL. The V gene lost 5 bases and the J gene lost 7 bases, with 19 bases spanning the gap.

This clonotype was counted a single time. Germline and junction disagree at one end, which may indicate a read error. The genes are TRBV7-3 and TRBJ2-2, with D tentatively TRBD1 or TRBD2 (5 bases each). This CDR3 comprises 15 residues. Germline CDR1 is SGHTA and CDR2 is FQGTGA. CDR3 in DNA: TGTGCCAGCAGCTTCGCCCGGTTGGGGACCGGGGAGCTTTTTTTT. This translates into CASSFARLGTGELFF.

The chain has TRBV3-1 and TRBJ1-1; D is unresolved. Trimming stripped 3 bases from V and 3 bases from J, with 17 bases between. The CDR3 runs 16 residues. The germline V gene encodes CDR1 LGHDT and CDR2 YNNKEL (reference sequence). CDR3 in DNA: TGTGCCAGCAGCCAGGTTCCCGAACAATTGGACACTGAAGCTTTCTTT. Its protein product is CASSQVPEQLDTEAFF.

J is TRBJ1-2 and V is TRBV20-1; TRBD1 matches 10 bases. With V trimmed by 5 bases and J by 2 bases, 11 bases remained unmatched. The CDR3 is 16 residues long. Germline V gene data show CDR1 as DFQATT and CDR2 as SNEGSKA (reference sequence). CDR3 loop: CSARPGQGTSNYGYTF. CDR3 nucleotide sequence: TGCAGTGCTCGACCGGGACAGGGGACGAGCAACTATGGCTACACCTTC.

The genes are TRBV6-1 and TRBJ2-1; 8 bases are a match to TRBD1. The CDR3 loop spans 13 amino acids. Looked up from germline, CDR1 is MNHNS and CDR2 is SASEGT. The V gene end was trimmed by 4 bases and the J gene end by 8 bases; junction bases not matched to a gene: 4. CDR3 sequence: CASSGRQGYEQFF. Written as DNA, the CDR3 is TGTGCCAGCAGTGGTCGACAGGGGTATGAGCAGTTCTTC.

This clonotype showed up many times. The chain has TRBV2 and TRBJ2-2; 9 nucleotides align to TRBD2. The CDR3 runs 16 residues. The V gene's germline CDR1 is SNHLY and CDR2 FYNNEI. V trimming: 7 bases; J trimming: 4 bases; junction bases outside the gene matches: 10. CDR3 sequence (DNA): TGTGCCAGCACCTCAGGGCCTAGCGGGGCCACCGGGGAGCTGTTTTTT. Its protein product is CASTSGPSGATGELFF.

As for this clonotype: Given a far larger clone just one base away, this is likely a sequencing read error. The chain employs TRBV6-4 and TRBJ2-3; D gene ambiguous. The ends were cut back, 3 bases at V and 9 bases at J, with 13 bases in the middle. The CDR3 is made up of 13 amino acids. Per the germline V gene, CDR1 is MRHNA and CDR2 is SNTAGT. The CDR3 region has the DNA TGTGCCAGCAGTGAACCTTGGCAACAGACGCAGTATTTT. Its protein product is CASSEPWQQTQYF.

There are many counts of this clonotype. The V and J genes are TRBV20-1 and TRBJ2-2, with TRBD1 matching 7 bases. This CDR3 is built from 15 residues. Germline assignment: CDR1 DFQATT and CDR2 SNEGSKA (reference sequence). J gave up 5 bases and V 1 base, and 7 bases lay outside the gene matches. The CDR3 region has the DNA TGCAGTGCTAGAGGATTAGGGGGCGGAACCGGGGAGCTGTTTTTT. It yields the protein CSARGLGGGTGELFF.

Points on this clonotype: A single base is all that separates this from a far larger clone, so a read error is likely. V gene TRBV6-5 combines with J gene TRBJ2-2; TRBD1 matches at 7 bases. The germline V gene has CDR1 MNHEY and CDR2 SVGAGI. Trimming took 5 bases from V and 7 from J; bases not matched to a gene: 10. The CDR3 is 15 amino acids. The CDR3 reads CASSRSGQSVGELFF. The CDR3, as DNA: TGTGCCAGCAGTAGATCGGGACAGTCGGTCGGGGAGCTGTTTTTT.

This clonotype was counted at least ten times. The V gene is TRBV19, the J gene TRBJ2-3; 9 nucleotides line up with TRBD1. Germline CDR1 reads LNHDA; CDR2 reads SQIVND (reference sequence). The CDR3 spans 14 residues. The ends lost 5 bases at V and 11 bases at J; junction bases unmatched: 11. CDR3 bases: TGTGCCAGTAGTCTCCGGGACAGGGTCCTCGGGCAGTATTTT. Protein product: CASSLRDRVLGQYF.

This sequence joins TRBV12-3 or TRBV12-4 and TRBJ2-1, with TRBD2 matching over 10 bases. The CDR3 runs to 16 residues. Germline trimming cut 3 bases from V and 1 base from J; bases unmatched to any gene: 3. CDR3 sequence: CASSLASGRSYNEQFF. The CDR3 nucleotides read TGTGCCAGCAGTTTGGCTAGCGGGAGATCCTACAATGAGCAGTTCTTC.

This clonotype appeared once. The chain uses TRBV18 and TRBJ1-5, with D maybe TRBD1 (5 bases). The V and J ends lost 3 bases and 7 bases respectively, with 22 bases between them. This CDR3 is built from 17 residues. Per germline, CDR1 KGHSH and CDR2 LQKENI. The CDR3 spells CASSPWGSAGSMQPQHF. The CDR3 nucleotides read TGTGCCAGCTCACCGTGGGGGTCTGCCGGGTCGATGCAGCCCCAGCATTTT.

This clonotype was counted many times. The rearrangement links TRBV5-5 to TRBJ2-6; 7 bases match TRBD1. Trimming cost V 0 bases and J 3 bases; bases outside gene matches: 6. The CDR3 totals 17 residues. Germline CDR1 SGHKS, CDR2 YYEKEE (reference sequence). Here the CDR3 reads CASSLGQGRFGANVLTF. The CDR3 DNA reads TGTGCCAGCAGCTTGGGACAGGGAAGGTTTGGGGCCAACGTCCTGACTTTC.

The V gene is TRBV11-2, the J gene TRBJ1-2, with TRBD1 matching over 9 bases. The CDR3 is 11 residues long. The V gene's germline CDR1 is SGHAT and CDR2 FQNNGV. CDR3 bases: TGTGCGGACAGGGGATCGGGTGACTGCACCTTC. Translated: CADRGSGDCTF.